The source of this T cell receptor beta chain is a study of cytomegalovirus exposure and HLA in healthy donors. The CDR3 sequence is 13 residues long. Trimming at V came to 8 bases and at J to 0 bases, leaving 4 bases not matched to a gene. Per germline, CDR1 GTSNPN and CDR2 SVGIG (reference sequence). It was with 60 Vbeta and 13 Jbeta primers that the PCR ran. The protocol was immunoSEQ multiplex PCR, while the TCRdb copy is restricted to in-frame clones and leaves out a portion. The repertoire includes 150,000 to 200,000 clones, 80% of them detected once, and about 1.3% sits in the top ten. Overall study results and limits: Within the data, a cluster of highly shared sequence variants was likely a sequencing artifact. When analyzed later, the rates of TCR association showed variation by HLA locus, with DRB1 the most and HLA-C the fewest.

Details on this clone: Its antigen is as yet unknown.

The donors (healthy individuals) were bone marrow donors. Sequencing was carried out using PBMCs. The TCR was taken from a man aged 30 to 45 in good health and CMV-seronegative. The chain links TRBV30 to TRBJ2-4; 7 bases map to TRBD1. The chain's CDR3 is CAGRGPAKNIQYF. The CDR3, as DNA: TGTGCCGGAAGGGGGCCAGCCAAAAACATTCAGTACTTC.